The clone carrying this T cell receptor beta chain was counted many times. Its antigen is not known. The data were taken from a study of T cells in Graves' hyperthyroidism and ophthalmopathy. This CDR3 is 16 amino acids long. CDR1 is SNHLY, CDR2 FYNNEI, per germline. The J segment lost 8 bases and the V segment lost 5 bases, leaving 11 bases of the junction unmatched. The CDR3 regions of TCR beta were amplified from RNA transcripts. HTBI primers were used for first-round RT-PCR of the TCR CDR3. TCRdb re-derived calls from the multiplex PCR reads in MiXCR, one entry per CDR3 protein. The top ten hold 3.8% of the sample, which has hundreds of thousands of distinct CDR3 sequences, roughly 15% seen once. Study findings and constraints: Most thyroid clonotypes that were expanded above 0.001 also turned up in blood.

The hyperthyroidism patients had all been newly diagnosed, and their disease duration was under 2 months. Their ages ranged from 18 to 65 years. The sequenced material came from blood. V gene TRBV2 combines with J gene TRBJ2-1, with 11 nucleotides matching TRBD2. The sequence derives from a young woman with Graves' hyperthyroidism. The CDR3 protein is CASSYIAGGNGDEQFF. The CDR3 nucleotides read TGTGCCAGCAGTTATATAGCGGGAGGGAACGGGGATGAGCAGTTCTTC. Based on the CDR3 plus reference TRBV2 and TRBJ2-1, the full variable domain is EPEVTQTPSHQVTQMGQEVILRCVPISNHLYFYWYRQILGQKVEFLVSFYNNEISEKSEIFDDQFSVERPDGSNFTLKIRSTKLEDSAMYFCASSYIAGGNGDEQFFGPGTRLTVL.